The present entry profiles one TCR beta chain with its context. These data come from a study of shared clonotypes between healthy human individuals. Generated by immunoSEQ multiplex PCR, the TCRdb table keeps only in-frame clones and is missing some. The sample holds over a million clones; approximately 80% are singletons and the top ten take 0.5% to 0.65%. The ends lost 2 bases at V and 6 bases at J; junction bases unmatched: 6. The CDR3 is 15 residues long. CDR1 MNHNS and CDR2 SASEGT come from the germline V gene. The sequenced sample consisted of memory CD4+ T cells from PBMCs. As for subset: CD45RA-negative fraction. The chain links TRBV6-1 to TRBJ1-1; 10 nucleotides align to TRBD1. The source of this sequence is a man between 18 and 35 years old in good health. Some clones in this sample may be carry-over from other donors' samples. DNA for the CDR3: TGTGCCAGCAGTGAATCCGGGACAGGGGCATCTGAAGCTTTCTTT. It codes for CASSESGTGASEAFF.